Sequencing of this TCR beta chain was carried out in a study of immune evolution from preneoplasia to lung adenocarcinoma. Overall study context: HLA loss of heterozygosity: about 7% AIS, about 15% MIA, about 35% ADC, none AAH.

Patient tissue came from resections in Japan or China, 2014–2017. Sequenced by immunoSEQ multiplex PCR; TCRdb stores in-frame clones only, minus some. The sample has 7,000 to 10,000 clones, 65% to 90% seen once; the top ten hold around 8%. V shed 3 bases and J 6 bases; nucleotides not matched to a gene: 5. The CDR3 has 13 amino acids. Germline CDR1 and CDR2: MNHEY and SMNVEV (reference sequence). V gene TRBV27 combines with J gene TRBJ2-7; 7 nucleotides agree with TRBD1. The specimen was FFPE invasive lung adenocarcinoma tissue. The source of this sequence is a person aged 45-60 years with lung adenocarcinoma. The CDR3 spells CASSFVGGGEQYF. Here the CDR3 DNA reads TGTGCCAGCAGTTTCGTAGGGGGCGGCGAGCAGTACTTC.